Following are 22 T cell receptor beta chains from one sample sequenced in a study of T cells after yellow fever vaccination. TCRdb processed the 5' RACE reads anew with MiXCR; each CDR3 protein has one entry. Of 140,000 to 150,000 distinct CDR3 sequences listed, 6.6% were seen once; the top ten hold more than 0.55%. The material was CD4+ T cells sorted from PBMCs, obtained 10 days after the yellow fever booster vaccination. These receptors were obtained from a man aged 30 to 39 who received the YFV17D yellow fever vaccine.

This clonotype was seen more than once but under ten times. The chain couples TRBV29-1 to TRBJ1-5, with D uncertain. V was shortened by 4 bases and J by 7 bases, with 11 bases between the two germline ends. There are 12 residues in the CDR3. Germline-derived CDR1 and CDR2 are SQVTM and ANQGSEA. The CDR3 loop reads CSVGFLGQPQHF. The CDR3 DNA is TGCAGCGTTGGATTTCTGGGCCAGCCCCAGCATTTT.

V gene TRBV3-1 combines with J gene TRBJ2-7; tentatively, D is TRBD1 or TRBD2 (5 bases each). The V end lost 1 base, the J end lost 3 bases, and 10 bases lay between the germline ends. The CDR3 sequence is 14 residues long. Germline V CDR1 and CDR2: LGHDT, YNNKEL (reference sequence). CDR3 loop: CASSQGDQHYEQYF. The CDR3 DNA reads TGTGCCAGCAGCCAAGGGGACCAACACTACGAGCAGTACTTC.

This clonotype was counted many times. The V gene is TRBV5-8, the J gene TRBJ2-1; D not resolved. The germline V gene encodes CDR1 SGHTS and CDR2 YDEGEE. CDR3 size: 14 residues. The V end was cut by 1 base, the J end by 2 bases, with 7 bases between. The chain's CDR3 is CASSLRWAYNEQFF. The CDR3 DNA sequence: TGTGCCAGCAGCTTGAGGTGGGCCTACAATGAGCAGTTCTTC.

A few counts support this clonotype. This rearrangement joins TRBV12-3 or TRBV12-4 to TRBJ2-5; 13 positions match TRBD2. V was pared by 2 bases and J by 4 bases, with 7 bases of the junction left unmatched. This CDR3 has 17 amino acids. Here the CDR3 reads CASSLTSGRAGGETQYF. As DNA, the CDR3 is TGTGCCAGCAGTTTAACTAGCGGGAGGGCAGGGGGAGAGACCCAGTACTTC.

There are many counts of this clonotype. This chain connects TRBV12-3 or TRBV12-4 to TRBJ2-7; D may be TRBD1 (6 bases). CDR3 size: 12 residues. The V gene lost 8 bases and the J gene lost 4 bases, with 12 bases spanning the gap. CDR3 nucleotide sequence: TGTGCCAGCCGGACAGACCTATACGAGCAGTACTTC. It translates to CASRTDLYEQYF.

This clonotype was seen repeatedly, ten times or more. This chain connects TRBV7-2 to TRBJ2-7; D perhaps matches TRBD2 (5 bases). Between the trimmed V and J ends, which lost 3 bases and 7 bases, there was a span of 7 bases. CDR3 size: 11 residues. Germline loops: CDR1 SGHTA, CDR2 FQGNSA. CDR3 protein: CASSLQREQYF. For the CDR3, the DNA is TGTGCCAGCAGCTTGCAGCGGGAGCAGTACTTC.

This clonotype was seen a few times. The chain recombines TRBV7-9 with TRBJ2-3; TRBD1 aligns across 8 bases. The CDR3 has 12 amino acids. V shed 5 bases and J 8 bases; nucleotides not matched to a gene: 3. Germline loops: CDR1 SEHNR, CDR2 FQNEAQ (reference sequence). This chain's CDR3 is CASSPTGATQYF. For the CDR3, the DNA is TGTGCCAGCAGCCCGACAGGGGCTACGCAGTATTTT.

This clonotype was counted between two and nine times. J is TRBJ2-1 and V is TRBV18; D remains unclear. V was trimmed by 3 bases and J by 9 bases, leaving 9 bases between them. From germline, CDR1 is KGHSH and CDR2 LQKENI. The CDR3 totals 12 residues. The CDR3 DNA reads TGTGCCAGCTCACCGCCCCAGAGTGAGCAGTTCTTC. Its translation: CASSPPQSEQFF.

This clonotype appeared many times. The chain carries TRBV3-1 and TRBJ2-3, with 8 bases lining up with TRBD2. Germline assignment: CDR1 LGHDT and CDR2 YNNKEL (reference sequence). The CDR3 length is 17 residues. V trimming: 4 bases; J trimming: 1 base; junction bases outside the gene matches: 10. As DNA, the CDR3 is TGTGCCAGCAGCCCCCAGGGCGGGGGGAAACGCACAGATACGCAGTATTTT. The encoded protein is CASSPQGGGKRTDTQYF.

This clonotype was picked up many times. The CDR3 coding sequence is TGCGCCAGCAGCTTGGTAAACGGCCGGAGGGCGTTGAACACTGAAGCTTTCTTT. Translating gives CASSLVNGRRALNTEAFF. The chain couples TRBV5-1 to TRBJ1-1; D gene ambiguous. The CDR3 has 18 residues. Germline CDR1 SGHRS, CDR2 YFSETQ. With 0 bases removed from V and 0 bases from J, the gap between germline ends came to 18 bases. The full variable domain, in which reference TRBV5-1 and TRBJ1-1 provide the parts outside the CDR3, is KAGVTQTPRYLIKTRGQQVTLSCSPISGHRSVSWYQQTPGQGLQFLFEYFSETQRNKGNFPGRFSGRQFSNSRSEMNVSTLELGDSALYLCASSLVNGRRALNTEAFFGQGTRLTVV.

At least ten counts were recorded for this clonotype. The chain recombines TRBV6-5 with TRBJ2-7; 7 bases are a match to TRBD1. The length of the CDR3 is 15 residues. J was trimmed by 5 bases and V by 0 bases; bases with no gene match: 7. Germline V CDR1 and CDR2: MNHEY, SVGAGI. The CDR3: CASSYSNYRGHEQYF. CDR3 in DNA: TGTGCCAGCAGTTACTCGAATTACAGGGGCCACGAGCAGTACTTC.

The chain links TRBV20-1 to TRBJ2-3; the D is unclear. V lost 0 bases and J lost 0, with 13 bases in between. Germline values: CDR1 DFQATT, CDR2 SNEGSKA (reference sequence). The CDR3 contains 16 residues. Here the CDR3 DNA reads TGCAGTGCTAGAGATCAGGAGCGTCCTAGCACAGATACGCAGTATTTT. Translating it yields CSARDQERPSTDTQYF.

This clonotype was seen only a few times. The J gene is TRBJ2-1, the V gene TRBV5-4; 7 bases fit TRBD2. CDR1 is SGHNT and CDR2 is YYREEE in the germline V gene (reference sequence). This CDR3 contains 14 residues. With 4 bases clipped from V and 5 bases from J, the junction kept 6 bases outside the gene matches. The CDR3 DNA reads as TGTGCCAGCAGCCGGACTAGTCTCCACAATGAGCAGTTCTTC. Translation gives CASSRTSLHNEQFF.

In this sample, this clonotype turned up many times. The gene calls are TRBV5-1 and TRBJ2-3; TRBD2 matches at 9 bases. The CDR3 is made up of 15 amino acids. Trimming took 5 bases from V and 0 from J; bases not matched to a gene: 4. CDR1 SGHRS and CDR2 YFSETQ come from the germline V gene. This CDR3 is CASRRLAESTDTQYF. The DNA for the CDR3 is TGCGCCAGCAGAAGACTAGCGGAGAGCACAGATACGCAGTATTTT.

This clonotype was seen many times. This rearrangement joins TRBV7-9 to TRBJ1-1, with unresolved D. Per the germline V gene, CDR1 is SEHNR and CDR2 is FQNEAQ (reference sequence). V was trimmed by 5 bases and J by 4 bases, leaving 11 bases between them. This CDR3 is built from 13 residues. The CDR3 DNA reads as TGTGCCAGCAGCCCCCGCGGTGGCACTGAAGCTTTCTTT. Protein: CASSPRGGTEAFF.

This clonotype was picked up many times. The V and J genes are TRBV20-1 and TRBJ1-2; D unclear. Germline V lookup: CDR1 DFQATT, CDR2 SNEGSKA (reference sequence). The CDR3 is 10 amino acids. V gave up 4 bases and J gave up 2 bases, with 2 bases separating them. In nucleotides, the CDR3 is TGCAGTGCTAAAAACTATGGCTACACCTTC. Its translation: CSAKNYGYTF.

This clonotype was seen a few times. The V and J genes are TRBV28 and TRBJ2-7; D is perhaps TRBD2 (7 bases). V lost 8 bases and J 6 bases, leaving 17 bases between the germline ends. The CDR3 contains 13 residues. CDR1 and CDR2 from the germline V gene are MDHEN and SYDVKM. CDR3 sequence: CASGMLGGGEQYF. CDR3 DNA sequence: TGTGCCAGCGGCATGCTAGGGGGGGGCGAGCAGTACTTC.

The sample holds many counts of this clonotype. The V and J genes are TRBV4-3 and TRBJ1-1; D is ambiguous. The V gene lost 1 base and the J gene lost 6 bases, with 15 bases spanning the gap. Germline lookup yields CDR1 LGHNA and CDR2 YSLEER. The CDR3 length is 15 residues. As DNA, the CDR3 is TGCGCCAGCAGCCAAGCGGTTGGACGAATCGCTGAAGCTTTCTTT. Residues: CASSQAVGRIAEAFF.

Regarding this clonotype: Just one base apart from a much larger clone, this may be a read error. The V call is TRBV20-1, the J call TRBJ2-1; perhaps TRBD2 as D (6 bases). The germline V gene encodes CDR1 DFQATT and CDR2 SNEGSKA (reference sequence). This CDR3 contains 14 residues. The CDR3 spells CCAADLRRDNEQFF. The CDR3 nucleotides read TGCTGTGCTGCCGACCTCAGGAGGGACAATGAGCAGTTCTTC.

This clonotype was observed many times. V is TRBV11-2 and J is TRBJ2-5, with 8 nucleotides matching TRBD2. The V gene's germline CDR1 is SGHAT and CDR2 FQNNGV. The CDR3 loop spans 14 amino acids. Trimming removed 6 bases from V and 5 bases from J; junction bases left unmatched: 8. The CDR3: CASRVTSGGETQYF. The CDR3 region has the DNA TGTGCCAGCAGAGTCACTAGCGGAGGCGAGACCCAGTACTTC.

This clonotype came up many times. The V and J genes are TRBV9 and TRBJ2-5; D unresolved. V was pared by 0 bases and J by 2 bases, with 5 bases between. The CDR3 covers 13 residues. Germline values: CDR1 SGDLS, CDR2 YYNGEE. CDR3 sequence reads: CASSVGQQETQYF. The DNA for the CDR3 is TGTGCCAGCAGCGTAGGACAACAAGAGACCCAGTACTTC. Together with reference TRBV9 and TRBJ2-5, the CDR3 gives the full variable domain: DSGVTQTPKHLITATGQRVTLRCSPRSGDLSVYWYQQSLDQGLQFLIQYYNGEERAKGNILERFSAQQFPDLHSELNLSSLELGDSALYFCASSVGQQETQYFGPGTRLLVL.

There are many counts of this clonotype. The gene calls are TRBV10-3 and TRBJ2-1, with D perhaps TRBD1 (5 bases). The CDR3 runs 12 residues. V was clipped by 7 bases and J by 7 bases, with 11 bases between them. Germline V gene lookup returns CDR1 ENHRY and CDR2 SYGVKD. The CDR3 DNA sequence: TGTGCCATCAAGGGGATCGAAAATGAGCAGTTCTTC. It is translated as CAIKGIENEQFF.